This T cell receptor beta chain was documented in a study of CD8 T cells in Susac syndrome. The V and J ends lost 5 bases and 6 bases, in that order; junction bases with no gene match: 6. This CDR3 has 14 residues. In germline, CDR1 is SEHNR, CDR2 FQNEAQ (reference sequence). The multiple sclerosis control group comprised treatment-naive patients with stable or active relapsing-remitting disease. When the RNA was reverse transcribed, random hexamers were used with an input of about 0.5 to 1 ug. TCR beta CDR3 was amplified by immunoSEQ covering 54 Vbeta and 13 Jbeta. TCRdb recomputed calls from the immunoSEQ multiplex PCR reads with MiXCR, one row per CDR3 protein. This repertoire shows about 150,000 distinct CDR3 sequences, roughly 95% found once; its top ten account for roughly 0.16%.

Sample: CD8+ T cells from PBMCs. The chain has TRBV7-9 and TRBJ1-2; 10 bases align to TRBD1. The clonotype originates from a human donor with multiple sclerosis. The CDR3 coding sequence is TGTGCCAGCAGCCCCGGGACAGGGGCGGATGGCTACACCTTC. Translating gives CASSPGTGADGYTF.